The 5 T cell receptor beta chains reported below all come from one sample, sequenced in a study of siplizumab effects on memory and regulatory T cells. The assay was immunoSEQ multiplex PCR, and TCRdb's table has in-frame clones only and misses some. The table has around 87,000 clones, approximately 90% seen once. The sample was CD4+ T cells sorted from blood. These TCRs come from a human donor in good health.

This chain joins TRBV10-3 and TRBJ2-1; D is uncertain. V was pared by 8 bases and J by 5 bases, with 13 bases between. Germline V gene lookup returns CDR1 ENHRY and CDR2 SYGVKD. This CDR3 region has 13 residues. CDR3 region: CAIAARDNNEQFF. The CDR3, as DNA: TGTGCCATCGCTGCCCGAGATAACAATGAGCAGTTCTTC.

The chain recombines TRBV29-1 with TRBJ1-5; D remains ambiguous. Per the germline V gene, CDR1 is SQVTM and CDR2 is ANQGSEA. The CDR3 extends over 17 amino acids. Deletions cut 3 bases from V and 5 bases from J, with 23 bases between. CDR3 nucleotide sequence: TGCAGCGTTGAGCCGGGTAGGGCTCGGGGAAGGGATCAGCCCCAGCATTTT. As protein: CSVEPGRARGRDQPQHF.

This clone showed up just once. The chain links TRBV6-1 to TRBJ2-7; no firm D call. From germline, CDR1 is MNHNS and CDR2 SASEGT. The CDR3 totals 14 residues. Deletions cut 6 bases from V and 2 bases from J, with 14 bases between. The CDR3 sequence is CASSEQQGPYEQYF. The CDR3 bases are TGTGCCAGCAGCGAACAGCAAGGCCCCTACGAGCAGTACTTC.

This clone came up once. This sequence joins TRBV12-5 and TRBJ2-3; D remains ambiguous. The germline V gene has CDR1 LGHNT and CDR2 FRNRAP. The V end lost 0 bases, the J end lost 4 bases, and 5 bases lay between the germline ends. The length of the CDR3 is 13 residues. In DNA form, the CDR3 reads TGTGCTAGTGGTTTGGTACGTTCAGATACGCAGTATTTT. Amino acids: CASGLVRSDTQYF. Using reference TRBV12-5 and TRBJ2-3 for the parts outside the CDR3, the full variable domain is DARVTQTPRHKVTEMGQEVTMRCQPILGHNTVFWYRQTMMQGLELLAYFRNRAPLDDSGMPKDRFSAEMPDATLATLKIQPSEPRDSAVYFCASGLVRSDTQYFGPGTRLTVL.

The V and J genes are TRBV4-3 and TRBJ2-7; the D gene is possibly TRBD2 (5 bases). The CDR3 is made up of 13 amino acids. V was clipped by 0 bases and J by 7 bases, with 10 bases between them. Germline assignment: CDR1 LGHNA and CDR2 YSLEER. The CDR3 coding sequence is TGCGCCAGCAGCCAAGATGGACGGACTGAGCAGTACTTC. This gives the protein CASSQDGRTEQYF.